Listed below are T cell receptor beta chains from one sample, sequenced in a study of shared clonotypes between healthy human individuals. Assay: immunoSEQ multiplex PCR; the TCRdb copy retains only in-frame clones and omits some. The table includes approximately 2.4 million clones, around 95% detected once. Sequencing input: naive CD4+ T cells sorted from blood. The receptor source for this set is a man aged 18 to 29 in good health. Both conserved end residues are part of each CDR3. Fields, in order: J gene, clone size, V gene, D gene, CDR3 protein, CDR3 DNA. D genes are given only for firm matches. For some rows the clone size is stated as once, few or many, or as a class when expanded; others skip it.

>TRBJ2-1|.|TRBV7-7|TRBD2
CASSLGLGGQNEQFF
TGTGCTAGCAGCTTGGGACTAGGCGGTCAAAATGAGCAGTTCTTC
>TRBJ2-6|.|TRBV11-2|TRBD1
CASSLTGGSGANVLTF
TGTGCCAGCAGCTTGACAGGGGGGTCTGGGGCCAACGTCCTGACTTTC
>TRBJ2-7|.|TRBV5-1|.
CASRPSEVYEQYF
TGCGCCAGCCGTCCTAGCGAAGTCTACGAGCAGTACTTC
>TRBJ1-4|.|TRBV7-9|.
CASSLAGSNEKLFF
TGTGCCAGCAGCTTGGCGGGTTCTAATGAAAAACTGTTTTTT
>TRBJ1-1|.|TRBV10-2|TRBD1
CASTGQENTEAFF
TGCGCCAGCACCGGACAGGAGAACACTGAAGCTTTCTTT
>TRBJ2-7|.|TRBV5-4|.
CASSGPGTGSGYEQYF
TGTGCCAGCAGCGGACCCGGGACCGGGTCCGGTTACGAGCAGTACTTC
>TRBJ1-1|.|TRBV9|.
CASSVDYNTEAFF
TGTGCCAGCAGCGTGGACTACAACACTGAAGCTTTCTTT
>TRBJ2-5|.|TRBV7-3|TRBD2
CASSLTGLAGAQETQYF
TGTGCCAGCAGCTTAACCGGACTAGCGGGTGCACAAGAGACCCAGTACTTC
>TRBJ2-5|.|TRBV15|TRBD1
CATSRGTGLDSETQYF
TGTGCCACCAGCAGAGGGACAGGGCTTGATTCGGAGACCCAGTACTTC
>TRBJ2-5|.|TRBV19|.
CASSNGPAQETQYF
TGTGCCAGTAGCAACGGGCCGGCCCAAGAGACCCAGTACTTC
>TRBJ2-5|.|TRBV7-6|.
CASSRPKGKETQYF
TGTGCCAGCAGTCGACCCAAAGGGAAAGAGACCCAGTACTTC
>TRBJ1-6|.|TRBV11-2|.
CASSFSSYNSPLHF
TGTGCCAGCAGCTTTAGCTCCTATAATTCACCCCTCCACTTT
>TRBJ1-2|.|TRBV30|.
CAWSPDPHRYTF
TGTGCCTGGAGTCCGGATCCCCATCGCTACACCTTC
>TRBJ2-1|.|TRBV9|TRBD1
CASSVATRTGPYNEQFF
TGTGCCAGCAGCGTCGCTACGCGGACAGGTCCCTACAATGAGCAGTTCTTC
>TRBJ2-5|.|TRBV11-3|.
CASSPRDKQETQYF
TGTGCCAGCAGCCCCCGGGACAAACAAGAGACCCAGTACTTC
>TRBJ2-7|.|TRBV5-6|TRBD2
CASSLGAGALEQYF
TGTGCCAGCAGCTTAGGTGCGGGAGCCCTCGAGCAGTACTTC
>TRBJ2-5|.|TRBV7-3|.
CASSLGRGSPTQYF
TGTGCCAGCAGCTTAGGGCGAGGATCGCCGACCCAGTACTTC
>TRBJ1-2|.|TRBV18|.
CASSPGGENYGYTF
TGTGCCAGCTCACCTGGGGGGGAGAACTATGGCTACACCTTC
>TRBJ2-3|once|TRBV23-1|TRBD2
CASSAGLAGVGSADTQYF
TGCGCCAGCAGTGCGGGACTAGCGGGAGTAGGGTCGGCAGATACGCAGTATTTT
>TRBJ2-1|.|TRBV7-9|.
CASSLNGPWEQFF
TGTGCCAGCAGCTTAAACGGTCCCTGGGAGCAGTTCTTC
>TRBJ1-2|once|TRBV19|.
CASSNQSDIYGYTF
TGTGCCAGTAGTAACCAATCGGACATCTATGGCTACACCTTC
>TRBJ1-6|.|TRBV6-5|.
CASSYSGRYYNSPLHF
TGTGCCAGCAGTTACTCGGGACGGTATTATAATTCACCCCTCCACTTT
>TRBJ1-2|.|TRBV5-6|.
CASSLKEDYGYTF
TGTGCCAGCAGCTTAAAGGAGGACTATGGCTACACCTTC
>TRBJ2-1|.|TRBV10-1|TRBD2
CASSETRGKSYNEQFF
TGCGCCAGCAGTGAGACGCGGGGGAAAAGTTACAATGAGCAGTTCTTC